This passage covers 26 T cell receptor beta chains from one sample sequenced in a study of T cell changes during pregnancy in multiple sclerosis. Assay used: immunoSEQ multiplex PCR; TCRdb lists only in-frame clones, some missing. Altogether 50,000 or so clones are present, 80% to 95% being singletons, with the ten largest covering about 0.28%. Sequencing used CD4+ T cells from peripheral blood mononuclear cells, obtained in the second trimester of pregnancy. The receptor source for this set is a female donor with multiple sclerosis, enrolled in a pregnancy study.

This chain joins TRBV2 and TRBJ1-2; tentative D call: TRBD1 (6 bases). The germline gives CDR1 SNHLY, CDR2 FYNNEI. This CDR3 comprises 16 residues. V was trimmed by 8 bases and J by 1 base, leaving 20 bases between them. CDR3 protein: CASGADRAFNNYGYTF. The CDR3 DNA sequence: TGTGCCAGCGGCGCGGACAGAGCATTTAATAACTATGGCTACACCTTC.

The CDR3, as DNA: TGTGCCAGTAGTCGGGCTAGCGGGGGGGCCGCATCCTACAATGAGCAGTTCTTC. Its protein is CASSRASGGAASYNEQFF. This chain connects TRBV19 to TRBJ2-1, with 12 positions matching TRBD2. Germline loops: CDR1 LNHDA, CDR2 SQIVND (reference sequence). Trimming at V came to 5 bases and at J to 1 base, leaving 9 bases not matched to a gene. The CDR3 contains 18 residues. The complete variable domain, with remaining parts taken from reference TRBV19 and TRBJ2-1, reads DGGITQSPKYLFRKEGQNVTLSCEQNLNHDAMYWYRQDPGQGLRLIYYSQIVNDFQKGDIAEGYSVSREKKESFPLTVTSAQKNPTAFYLCASSRASGGAASYNEQFFGPGTRLTVL.

The rearrangement uses TRBV18 and TRBJ2-7; TRBD1 matches 7 bases. V lost 1 base to trimming and J lost 4 bases; unmatched junction nucleotides: 4. Germline V gives CDR1 KGHSH, CDR2 LQKENI. The CDR3 totals 14 residues. Written as DNA, the CDR3 is TGTGCCAGCTCACCACGGGACAGATTATACGAGCAGTACTTC. Its protein is CASSPRDRLYEQYF.

Written as DNA, the CDR3 is TGTGCCAGCAGCTTAATAGCGGTAGGGGCCACTGAAGCTTTCTTT. It specifies CASSLIAVGATEAFF. The chain combines TRBV7-6 with TRBJ1-1, with a possible D match to TRBD1 (5 bases). The V gene lost 2 bases and the J gene lost 4 bases, with 14 bases spanning the gap. The CDR3 totals 15 residues. Per the germline V gene, CDR1 is SGHVS and CDR2 is FNYEAQ.

Written as DNA, the CDR3 is TGTGCCAGCAGAAACGCAGGGGGCGCGGGGCAGCCCCAGCATTTT. This encodes CASRNAGGAGQPQHF. This chain connects TRBV6-5 to TRBJ1-5; 8 nucleotides align to TRBD1. The CDR3 runs to 15 residues. Losses at the gene ends were 6 bases for V and 7 bases for J; bases not matched to a gene: 11. CDR1 is MNHEY and CDR2 is SVGAGI in the germline V gene.

The rearrangement links TRBV7-2 to TRBJ1-6; D ambiguous. V was shortened by 0 bases and J by 10 bases, with 16 bases between the two germline ends. Germline CDR1 SGHTA, CDR2 FQGNSA. This CDR3 comprises 16 residues. Written as DNA, the CDR3 is TGTGCCAGCAGCTTAGCGATCGGGTTACGAGTCTCACCCCTCCACTTT. It translates to CASSLAIGLRVSPLHF.

The J gene is TRBJ2-7, the V gene TRBV29-1; D is perhaps TRBD2 (5 bases). Trimming pared 4 bases from V and 6 bases from J, leaving 10 bases between. This CDR3 is 11 amino acids long. The V gene's germline CDR1 is SQVTM and CDR2 ANQGSEA. The chain's CDR3 is CSVGESFEQYF. Here the CDR3 DNA reads TGCAGCGTTGGGGAGAGTTTCGAGCAGTACTTC.

V and J are TRBV19 and TRBJ2-1, with TRBD2 matching 13 bases. J was trimmed by 5 bases and V by 7 bases; bases with no gene match: 5. The CDR3 is 15 residues long. CDR1 is LNHDA and CDR2 is SQIVND in the germline V gene (reference sequence). In nucleotides, the CDR3 is TGTGCCAGTACTTCGACTAGCGGGGGGAACAATGAGCAGTTCTTC. As protein: CASTSTSGGNNEQFF. Looking up the rest from reference TRBV19 and TRBJ2-1 gives the full variable domain: DGGITQSPKYLFRKEGQNVTLSCEQNLNHDAMYWYRQDPGQGLRLIYYSQIVNDFQKGDIAEGYSVSREKKESFPLTVTSAQKNPTAFYLCASTSTSGGNNEQFFGPGTRLTVL.

The J gene is TRBJ2-3, the V gene TRBV9; maybe TRBD2 (5 bases). Germline CDR1 reads SGDLS; CDR2 reads YYNGEE. The CDR3 has 15 residues. With 4 bases removed from V and 3 bases from J, the gap between germline ends came to 15 bases. CDR3 protein: CASSSLASRTDTQYF. CDR3 in DNA: TGTGCCAGCAGCTCTCTAGCTTCCAGGACAGATACGCAGTATTTT.

This chain links TRBV5-6 with TRBJ2-1, with TRBD2 matching 15 bases. V lost 4 bases, J lost 9 bases, and 8 bases stayed unmatched. This CDR3 is built from 16 residues. In germline, CDR1 is SGHDT, CDR2 YYEEEE. DNA of the CDR3: TGTGCCAGCAGCGTTGGACTAGCGGGGGGGGCCGGTGAGCAGTTCTTC. This sequence encodes CASSVGLAGGAGEQFF.

J is TRBJ2-5 and V is TRBV7-2; TRBD2 agrees at 8 bases. The CDR3 runs 16 residues. Germline V CDR1 and CDR2: SGHTA, FQGNSA. Trimming cost V 4 bases and J 2 bases; bases outside gene matches: 9. CDR3 coding DNA: TGTGCCAGCAGCTATGCGGTCGTAGCGGGGCAAGAGACCCAGTACTTC. It codes for CASSYAVVAGQETQYF.

The chain couples TRBV27 to TRBJ1-4, with D possibly being TRBD1 (6 bases). V was pared by 8 bases and J by 0 bases, with 13 bases between. Germline CDR1 MNHEY, CDR2 SMNVEV (reference sequence). The CDR3 spans 15 residues. CDR3 sequence reads: CASFPGVATNEKLFF. In DNA form, the CDR3 reads TGTGCCAGCTTCCCAGGGGTGGCAACTAATGAAAAACTGTTTTTT.

The rearrangement joins TRBV4-1 to TRBJ2-7; maybe TRBD2 (5 bases). There are 14 residues in the CDR3. V lost 6 bases and J 6 bases, leaving 18 bases between the germline ends. Looked up from germline, CDR1 is MGHRA and CDR2 is YSYEKL. CDR3 in DNA: TGCGCCAGCAGTCCCAATGCACTAGTTTCCGAGCAGTACTTC. It is translated as CASSPNALVSEQYF.

The J gene is TRBJ1-1, the V gene TRBV7-2, with a weak D call TRBD1 (6 bases). Per the germline V gene, CDR1 is SGHTA and CDR2 is FQGNSA. Trimming cost V 7 bases and J 0 bases, with 18 bases left between them. This CDR3 comprises 16 residues. CDR3 amino acids: CASNPQTGFMNTEAFF. For the CDR3, the DNA is TGTGCCAGCAACCCACAGACAGGCTTTATGAACACTGAAGCTTTCTTT.

This chain joins TRBV19 and TRBJ1-4; D not resolved. V lost 3 bases, J lost 8 bases, and 7 bases lay in between. The germline V gene encodes CDR1 LNHDA and CDR2 SQIVND (reference sequence). CDR3 length equals 12 residues. The CDR3, as DNA: TGTGCCAGTAGTATGAGGCGGGAAAAACTGTTTTTT. It is translated as CASSMRREKLFF.

The chain combines TRBV30 with TRBJ1-4; perhaps TRBD1 as D (6 bases). Germline V gene sequence: CDR1 GTSNPN, CDR2 SVGIG (reference sequence). V was cut by 0 bases and J by 2 bases, with 10 bases left in between. The CDR3 covers 15 residues. The CDR3 DNA is TGTGCCTGGAGTGTGGGGGCCGGGACTAATGAAAAACTGTTTTTT. Translating it yields CAWSVGAGTNEKLFF.

DNA of the CDR3: TGTGCCATCAGTGACACCTACGAGCAGTACTTC. Amino acids: CAISDTYEQYF. The chain uses TRBV10-3 and TRBJ2-7; D call uncertain. The germline V and J ends were trimmed by 3 bases and 2 bases, with 2 bases remaining between them. Germline CDR1 is ENHRY and CDR2 is SYGVKD. CDR3 size: 11 residues.

The V and J genes are TRBV4-1 and TRBJ2-1; 13 bases fit TRBD2. V was pared by 1 base and J by 5 bases, with 8 bases of the junction left unmatched. Germline V gene lookup returns CDR1 MGHRA and CDR2 YSYEKL. This CDR3 is built from 18 residues. CDR3 sequence reads: CASSQVDMGLAGNNEQFF. The CDR3 DNA reads TGCGCCAGCAGCCAAGTTGATATGGGACTAGCGGGGAACAATGAGCAGTTCTTC.

The chain joins TRBV5-6 to TRBJ2-3; TRBD2 matches at 11 bases. The V gene's germline CDR1 is SGHDT and CDR2 YYEEEE. This CDR3 is 18 amino acids long. Trimming took 2 bases from V and 4 from J; bases not matched to a gene: 12. CDR3 DNA: TGTGCCAGCAGCTTCCCCGTACTAGCGGGGGAGCCGGCAGATACGCAGTATTTT. This sequence encodes CASSFPVLAGEPADTQYF.

This sequence joins TRBV7-9 and TRBJ2-5, with 9 bases lining up with TRBD2. The CDR3 covers 14 residues. The J segment lost 4 bases and the V segment lost 2 bases, leaving 2 bases of the junction unmatched. Germline V gene data show CDR1 as SEHNR and CDR2 as FQNEAQ (reference sequence). CDR3 loop: CASSLPTSGETQYF. CDR3 in DNA: TGTGCCAGCAGCTTACCGACTAGCGGAGAGACCCAGTACTTC. Full variable domain (remainder filled in from reference TRBV7-9 and TRBJ2-5): DTGVSQNPRHKITKRGQNVTFRCDPISEHNRLYWYRQTLGQGPEFLTYFQNEAQLEKSRLLSDRFSAERPKGSFSTLEIQRTEQGDSAMYLCASSLPTSGETQYFGPGTRLLVL.

The chain recombines TRBV6-4 with TRBJ2-3, with D uncertain. V shed 0 bases and J shed 1 base, with 5 bases lying between them. The germline V gene has CDR1 MRHNA and CDR2 SNTAGT. This CDR3 is 14 amino acids long. CDR3 nucleotide sequence: TGTGCCAGCAGTGACTCGCCGGGCACAGATACGCAGTATTTT. Translated: CASSDSPGTDTQYF.

J is TRBJ2-5 and V is TRBV5-1; 8 nucleotides agree with TRBD2. With 3 bases clipped from V and 5 bases from J, the junction kept 9 bases outside the gene matches. The germline gives CDR1 SGHRS, CDR2 YFSETQ. The CDR3 covers 15 residues. This CDR3 is CASSSQRGPGETQYF. CDR3 DNA sequence: TGCGCCAGCAGCTCCCAGCGGGGGCCAGGGGAGACCCAGTACTTC. The complete variable domain, with remaining parts taken from reference TRBV5-1 and TRBJ2-5, reads KAGVTQTPRYLIKTRGQQVTLSCSPISGHRSVSWYQQTPGQGLQFLFEYFSETQRNKGNFPGRFSGRQFSNSRSEMNVSTLELGDSALYLCASSSQRGPGETQYFGPGTRLLVL.

The rearrangement joins TRBV5-6 to TRBJ2-2, with D possibly matching TRBD2 (6 bases). Germline V CDR1 and CDR2: SGHDT, YYEEEE. CDR3 length: 14 residues. V was pared by 3 bases and J by 5 bases, with 11 bases between. In DNA, the CDR3 is TGTGCCAGCAGCTCGGGGGAAATAACCGGGGAGCTGTTTTTT. Encoded protein: CASSSGEITGELFF. The complete variable domain, with remaining parts taken from reference TRBV5-6 and TRBJ2-2, reads DAGVTQSPTHLIKTRGQQVTLRCSPKSGHDTVSWYQQALGQGPQFIFQYYEEEERQRGNFPDRFSGHQFPNYSSELNVNALLLGDSALYLCASSSGEITGELFFGEGSRLTVL.

The gene calls are TRBV7-8 and TRBJ1-3; no reliable D call. CDR3 length: 15 residues. CDR1 SGHVS and CDR2 FQNEAQ come from the germline V gene. With 5 bases removed from V and 2 bases from J, the gap between germline ends came to 13 bases. In DNA form, the CDR3 reads TGTGCCAGCAGCCCCTACCCCCGTCCTGGAAACACCATATATTTT. Protein: CASSPYPRPGNTIYF.

This chain links TRBV7-8 with TRBJ1-1; D call uncertain. The V and J ends lost 2 bases and 5 bases respectively, with 9 bases between them. Germline V gene data show CDR1 as SGHVS and CDR2 as FQNEAQ. The CDR3 has 13 amino acids. The CDR3 DNA reads TGTGCCAGCAGCTTATCGCGGGATACTGAAGCTTTCTTT. Its protein is CASSLSRDTEAFF.

The chain recombines TRBV21-1 with TRBJ2-7; the D call TRBD2 from the table was never checked on the DNA. TRBV21-1 is a pseudogene segment. CDR3 length: 14 amino acids. CDR3 nucleotides: TGTGCCAGCAGCCAGCGGGACCCAACTAGGGAGCAGTACTTC. Translation: CASSQRDPTREQYF.